These T cell receptor beta chains were read from a single sample in a study of T cells after yellow fever vaccination. Via MiXCR, TCRdb re-called the 5' RACE reads, giving one row per CDR3 protein. The sample holds about 400,000 distinct CDR3 sequences, around 6.4% seen once. Sequences were derived from PBMCs, sampled 5 days after the yellow fever booster vaccination. Receptor source: a man aged 25 to 40 who received the YFV17D yellow fever vaccine. The CDR3 runs from the conserved cysteine through the conserved F or W. Fields, in order: D gene, V gene, J gene, clone size, CDR3 protein, CDR3 DNA. A D gene is named only where the DNA matches it firmly. Size is stated for part of the rows, as once, few or many counts, or as a class when the clone is expanded.

>.|TRBV7-2|TRBJ2-5|many
CASSYATAAETQYF
TGTGCCAGCAGCTACGCTACAGCGGCAGAGACCCAGTACTTC
>TRBD2|TRBV20-1|TRBJ2-1|many
CSAGEGPNEQFF
TGCAGTGCCGGGGAGGGCCCTAATGAGCAGTTCTTC
>TRBD1|TRBV28|TRBJ1-5|many
CASRREGQGRNQPQHF
TGTGCCAGCAGGCGCGAGGGACAGGGACGGAATCAGCCCCAGCATTTT
>TRBD1|TRBV4-3|TRBJ1-5|few
CASSPTGGKGPQHF
TGCGCCAGCAGCCCAACAGGGGGCAAGGGGCCCCAGCATTTT
>.|TRBV5-1|TRBJ1-1|many
CASTPGYMNTEAFF
TGCGCCAGCACTCCCGGATACATGAACACTGAAGCTTTCTTT
>TRBD1|TRBV20-1|TRBJ1-2|.
CSAIPPGQTNYGYTF
TGCAGTGCTATCCCCCCGGGACAGACTAACTATGGCTACACCTTC
>.|TRBV30|TRBJ1-3|few
CAWSRSGVSGNTIYF
TGTGCCTGGAGTCGGTCGGGGGTCTCTGGAAACACCATATATTTT
>.|TRBV5-1|TRBJ2-6|few
CASSSPGANVLTF
TGCGCCAGCAGCTCCCCTGGGGCCAACGTCCTGACTTTC
>.|TRBV12-3/TRBV12-4|TRBJ2-5|many
CASGRRRGETQYF
TGTGCCAGCGGCCGGCGGAGGGGAGAGACCCAGTACTTC
>TRBD1|TRBV7-9|TRBJ2-7|few
CASSLGGQGQTYEQYF
TGTGCCAGCAGCTTAGGCGGACAGGGGCAAACCTACGAGCAGTACTTC
>TRBD2|TRBV20-1|TRBJ2-1|few
CSGGLAGRYNEQFF
TGCAGTGGCGGCTTAGCGGGCCGCTACAATGAGCAGTTCTTC
>TRBD2|TRBV20-1|TRBJ2-1|few
CSARVRLAAYNEQFF
TGCAGTGCTAGAGTACGGCTAGCGGCCTACAATGAGCAGTTCTTC
>TRBD2|TRBV7-9|TRBJ2-5|few
CASSSGTNYETQYF
TGTGCCAGCAGCTCCGGGACTAACTATGAGACCCAGTACTTC
>.|TRBV6-5|TRBJ2-1|many
CASSYSRSSYNEQFF
TGTGCCAGCAGTTACTCCAGGAGCTCCTACAATGAGCAGTTCTTC
>TRBD2|TRBV20-1|TRBJ2-7|.
CSALRTSGSSNEQYF
TGCAGTGCTCTCCGGACTAGCGGGAGTTCCAACGAGCAGTACTTC
>.|TRBV12-3/TRBV12-4|TRBJ1-6|.
CASSPRGTYNSPLHF
TGTGCCAGCAGCCCAAGGGGGACCTATAATTCACCCCTCCACTTT
>TRBD1|TRBV6-5|TRBJ2-5|.
CASSTGLTGVQETQYF
TGTGCCAGCAGTACTGGCTTGACAGGGGTACAAGAGACCCAGTACTTC
>.|TRBV6-5|TRBJ2-3|.
CASSYGTLGTDTQYF
TGTGCCAGCAGTTACGGCACCTTGGGAACAGATACGCAGTATTTT
>.|TRBV25-1|TRBJ2-1|few
CASSSYAGGPGEQFF
TGTGCCAGCAGTAGCTATGCCGGGGGTCCCGGAGAGCAGTTCTTC
>.|TRBV3-1|TRBJ2-7|many
CASLRGGSYEQYF
TGTGCCAGCCTAAGAGGGGGATCCTACGAGCAGTACTTC
>TRBD2|TRBV7-2|TRBJ2-5|many
CASSSGLAGGGETQYF
TGTGCCAGCAGCTCGGGACTAGCGGGAGGAGGGGAGACCCAGTACTTC
>TRBD2|TRBV24-1|TRBJ2-1|few
CATSATGTSGRSSYNEQFF
TGTGCCACCAGTGCTACCGGGACTAGCGGGAGAAGCTCCTACAATGAGCAGTTCTTC
>TRBD2|TRBV5-1|TRBJ2-2|many
CASSLPSGSVDGELFF
TGCGCCAGCAGCCTCCCCAGCGGGAGCGTCGACGGGGAGCTGTTTTTT
>.|TRBV20-1|TRBJ1-2|many
CSASRQSAGYTF
TGCAGTGCTAGCAGGCAGTCGGCGGGCTACACCTTC
>TRBD2|TRBV6-5|TRBJ2-3|many
CASSSTSGRRSGTDTQYF
TGTGCCAGCAGTTCGACTAGCGGGAGGAGGAGTGGCACAGATACGCAGTATTTT
>.|TRBV11-2|TRBJ2-7|.
CASSLSSDNYEQYF
TGTGCCAGCAGCTTATCGTCAGACAACTACGAGCAGTACTTC
>TRBD1|TRBV3-1|TRBJ2-7|.
CASSQMGQGDYEQYF
TGTGCCAGCAGCCAAATGGGACAGGGGGACTACGAGCAGTACTTC
>TRBD1|TRBV12-3/TRBV12-4|TRBJ2-5|few
CASSFSTGAKETQYF
TGTGCCAGCAGTTTTTCGACAGGGGCCAAAGAGACCCAGTACTTC
>TRBD2|TRBV11-2|TRBJ2-3|few
CASSLSVLAGLTGADTQYF
TGTGCCAGCAGCCTCTCGGTACTAGCGGGCCTAACCGGCGCAGATACGCAGTATTTT
>TRBD2|TRBV12-3/TRBV12-4|TRBJ2-5|many
CASSFLGRGSETQYF
TGTGCCAGCAGTTTTCTCGGGAGGGGTTCAGAGACCCAGTACTTC
>.|TRBV12-3/TRBV12-4|TRBJ2-7|many
CASSLNPRTAVTYEQYF
TGTGCCAGCAGTTTAAATCCTAGGACAGCCGTGACCTACGAGCAGTACTTC
>.|TRBV11-2|TRBJ1-1|.
CASSLVSTRLPMNTEAYF
TGTGCCAGCAGCTTAGTTAGTACAAGATTACCCATGAACACTGAAGCTTACTTT
>.|TRBV7-2|TRBJ2-1|many
CASSLVVVSSSYNEQFF
TGTGCCAGCAGCTTAGTTGTGGTCTCAAGCTCCTACAATGAGCAGTTCTTC
>.|TRBV5-1|TRBJ2-1|many
CASRRDPGIVDEQFF
TGCGCCAGCCGTCGGGACCCAGGAATTGTTGATGAGCAGTTCTTC
>.|TRBV7-2|TRBJ2-3|many
CASLLAGADTQYF
TGTGCCAGCCTCCTAGCCGGGGCAGATACGCAGTATTTT
>TRBD1|TRBV9|TRBJ2-3|few
CASSFPRGQTDTQYF
TGTGCCAGCAGTTTTCCCAGGGGGCAGACAGATACGCAGTATTTT
>.|TRBV7-9|TRBJ2-7|few
CASSFLHSDEQSF
TGTGCCAGCAGCTTTTTACATAGTGACGAGCAGTCCTTC
>TRBD1|TRBV7-9|TRBJ1-6|many
CASSFQTAGTGGSPLHF
TGTGCCAGCAGCTTCCAAACCGCCGGGACAGGGGGTTCACCCCTCCACTTT
>.|TRBV30|TRBJ1-3|few
CAWSGVRRSNTIYF
TGTGCCTGGAGTGGGGTCAGAAGGAGTAACACCATATATTTT
>TRBD2|TRBV3-1|TRBJ2-1|few
CATTQRGGSGDYNEQFF
TGTGCCACCACCCAAAGAGGTGGTAGCGGGGATTACAATGAGCAGTTCTTC